One and the same sample provided the 14 T cell receptor beta chains below, sequenced in a study of shared clonotypes between healthy human individuals. TCRdb's table, derived via immunoSEQ multiplex PCR, lists solely in-frame clones and lacks some. This sample yields roughly 110,000 clones, of which about 70% are seen a single time; 24% belongs to the top ten. The sequenced sample was memory CD8+ T cells sorted from blood. Subset reported: CD45RO+ cells pooled with CCR7-negative TemRA cells. These TCRs come from a woman under 40 in good health.

The V call is TRBV28, the J call TRBJ2-2; possibly TRBD1 for D (7 bases). Germline V gene sequence: CDR1 MDHEN, CDR2 SYDVKM. CDR3 length: 15 amino acids. V lost 5 bases, J lost 0 bases, and 10 bases lay in between. The CDR3 coding sequence is TGTGCCAGCAGTGGAGGGACAGCGAACACCGGGGAGCTGTTTTTT. It specifies CASSGGTANTGELFF.

This clone was seen only once. The V call is TRBV25-1, the J call TRBJ2-7; D perhaps matches TRBD2 (6 bases). This CDR3 region has 14 residues. The germline CDR1 and CDR2 sequences are MGHDK and SYGVNS. Trimming took off 3 bases at V and 0 bases at J, with 9 bases between the two ends. CDR3: CASSDRDSSYEQYF. In DNA form, the CDR3 reads TGTGCCAGCAGTGACCGGGACTCCTCCTACGAGCAGTACTTC.

This chain links TRBV19 with TRBJ2-2, with D uncertain. Trimming took 3 bases from V and 5 from J, leaving 10 bases between them. The CDR3 covers 14 residues. Germline V gives CDR1 LNHDA, CDR2 SQIVND (reference sequence). The CDR3 DNA follows: TGTGCCAGTAGTATGGGGTTTGGGACCGGGGAGCTGTTTTTT. Translation: CASSMGFGTGELFF.

This clone was seen only once. It is likely a read error: a sequence one base away is far more abundant. This chain uses TRBV30 with TRBJ2-3; TRBD2 aligns across 10 bases. The V gene end was trimmed by 3 bases and the J gene end by 9 bases; junction bases not matched to a gene: 18. The CDR3 loop spans 17 amino acids. The germline V gene encodes CDR1 GTSNPN and CDR2 SVGIG (reference sequence). This CDR3 reads CAWSGASGSPEIRTQYF. Here the CDR3 DNA reads TGTGCCTGGAGCGGCGCTAGCGGGAGCCCTGAGATTAGGACGCAGTATTTT.

This clone was found once. The V call is TRBV19, the J call TRBJ1-5, with D unclear. The CDR3 is 12 amino acids. The germline V and J ends were trimmed by 1 base and 6 bases, with 4 bases remaining between them. The germline gives CDR1 LNHDA, CDR2 SQIVND (reference sequence). This CDR3 is CASSIVAQPQHF. The CDR3 bases are TGTGCCAGTAGTATAGTCGCTCAGCCCCAGCATTTT.

The chain couples TRBV4-1 to TRBJ2-7, with 12 bases matching TRBD2. Unmatched junction bases numbered 4, after V lost 1 base and J lost 3 bases. The CDR3 spans 16 residues. Germline CDR1 MGHRA, CDR2 YSYEKL. CDR3 sequence reads: CASSQGGTSGLYEQYF. The CDR3, as DNA: TGCGCCAGCAGCCAAGGCGGGACTAGCGGGCTCTACGAGCAGTACTTC.

The V and J genes are TRBV19 and TRBJ2-7; a weak D match, TRBD2 (6 bases). The CDR3 contains 15 residues. Germline V gives CDR1 LNHDA, CDR2 SQIVND (reference sequence). V was trimmed by 5 bases and J by 2 bases, leaving 16 bases between them. CDR3 bases: TGTGCCAGTAGTCCTTGGGGGGTCTTCACCTACGAGCAGTACTTC. Translated: CASSPWGVFTYEQYF.

With regard to this clone: Other DNA sequences from this sample encode an identical CDR3 as well. V is TRBV7-2 and J is TRBJ2-1; D possibly corresponds to TRBD2 (5 bases). The CDR3 covers 15 residues. V lost 0 bases to trimming and J lost 0 bases, with 6 bases between them. The germline V gene encodes CDR1 SGHTA and CDR2 FQGNSA. CDR3 protein: CASSLAGSSYNEQFF. The CDR3 DNA is TGTGCCAGCAGCTTAGCGGGGAGCTCCTACAATGAGCAGTTCTTC.

This chain uses TRBV10-3 with TRBJ2-7; no clear D gene. The CDR3 loop spans 14 amino acids. Germline-derived CDR1 and CDR2 are ENHRY and SYGVKD. V was trimmed by 6 bases and J by 1 base, leaving 13 bases between them. The CDR3 nucleotides are TGTGCCATCAGACCCTCCGGCCCTTCCTACGAGCAGTACTTC. Encoded protein: CAIRPSGPSYEQYF.

This clone has only one observation. V usage is TRBV5-1 and J usage is TRBJ2-2; D is unclear. The length of the CDR3 is 12 residues. The germline CDR1 and CDR2 sequences are SGHRS and YFSETQ. The V end was cut by 4 bases, the J end by 9 bases, with 10 bases between. The CDR3 is CASSPPTRELFF. The CDR3 DNA reads TGCGCCAGCAGCCCCCCGACAAGGGAGCTGTTTTTT.

The chain recombines TRBV5-1 with TRBJ2-4; 8 bases map to TRBD2. V was clipped by 4 bases and J by 0 bases; unmatched bases: 6. The CDR3 covers 16 residues. Germline assignment: CDR1 SGHRS and CDR2 YFSETQ. CDR3 DNA sequence: TGCGCCAGCAGCGTTAGCGGGGACTTAGCCAAAAACATTCAGTACTTC. Its protein is CASSVSGDLAKNIQYF.

This chain links TRBV19 with TRBJ1-2; D unclear. V was cut by 3 bases and J by 4 bases, with 12 bases left in between. Germline V gene sequence: CDR1 LNHDA, CDR2 SQIVND (reference sequence). The length of the CDR3 is 14 residues. This CDR3 is CASSMPLGSYGYTF. CDR3 in DNA: TGTGCCAGTAGTATGCCCCTGGGCAGCTATGGCTACACCTTC.

This clone appeared a single time. The chain combines TRBV4-1 with TRBJ2-3; the match to TRBD2 covers 11 bases. The CDR3 covers 17 residues. V gave up 4 bases and J gave up 2 bases; unmatched junction bases: 8. Germline V gene data show CDR1 as MGHRA and CDR2 as YSYEKL. The CDR3 loop reads CASSPWGTSGPTDTQYF. CDR3 nucleotides: TGCGCCAGCAGCCCCTGGGGGACTAGCGGACCCACAGATACGCAGTATTTT.

This clone was seen once. This chain uses TRBV4-1 with TRBJ2-2; a possible D gene is TRBD1 (5 bases). Between the trimmed V and J ends, which lost 1 base and 5 bases, there was a span of 14 bases. This CDR3 comprises 16 residues. The germline V gene encodes CDR1 MGHRA and CDR2 YSYEKL. CDR3 bases: TGCGCCAGCAGCCAAGCTCCCAGGGCGAGGACCGGGGAGCTGTTTTTT. Amino acids: CASSQAPRARTGELFF.